These T cell receptor beta chains were read from a single sample in a study of regulatory T cells in long-lasting Graves disease. Via MiXCR, TCRdb re-called the multiplex PCR reads, giving one row per CDR3 protein. The table has more than 650,000 distinct CDR3 sequences, about 30% seen once. The source was peripheral blood mononuclear cells (PBMCs), collected when the disease was refractory, from a patient treated with antithyroid drugs. The source of these receptors is a female donor with Graves disease. Both conserved end residues are part of each CDR3. The D gene is left open where the match is weak. Rows may omit the clone size; those that give it use once, few, many or a size class.

v_call,cdr3_length,j_call,d_call,clone_size,cdr3_aa,cdr3_nt
TRBV19,13,TRBJ1-1,-,-,CASRKLEGSEAFF,TGTGCCAGTAGGAAGCTCGAGGGGTCTGAAGCTTTCTTT
TRBV19,14,TRBJ1-2,TRBD1,few,CASTPTGINYGYTF,TGTGCCAGTACCCCGACAGGGATCAACTATGGCTACACCTTC
TRBV20-1,16,TRBJ2-1,TRBD2,-,CSAPGTSGRVYNEQFF,TGCAGTGCGCCGGGGACTAGCGGGAGGGTCTACAATGAGCAGTTCTTC
TRBV29-1,15,TRBJ1-2,-,few,CSVEDLWESVDGYTF,TGCAGCGTTGAAGATCTTTGGGAGAGCGTAGATGGCTACACCTTC
TRBV11-2,16,TRBJ1-2,TRBD1,many,CASSLDYRGPNYGYTF,TGTGCCAGCAGCTTAGATTACAGGGGGCCTAACTATGGCTACACCTTC
TRBV28,20,TRBJ1-5,TRBD1,-,CASSSYRTGFGGMFNQPQRF,TGTGCCAGCAGTTCCTACCGGACAGGGTTCGGGGGAATGTTCAATCAGCCCCAGCGTTTT
TRBV7-3,17,TRBJ2-1,TRBD2,-,CASSLSGGRTSGNEQFF,TGTGCCAGCAGCTTAAGCGGCGGGAGGACTAGTGGCAATGAGCAGTTCTTC
TRBV7-3,15,TRBJ2-2,-,-,CASSFSTGIPGELFF,TGTGCCAGCAGCTTCTCCACAGGGATCCCCGGGGAGCTGTTTTTT
TRBV6-2/TRBV6-3,12,TRBJ1-2,-,-,CASSRDSWGYTF,TGTGCCAGCAGCCGAGACAGTTGGGGCTACACCTTC
TRBV2,13,TRBJ2-1,TRBD1,-,CASSPTGASEQFF,TGTGCCAGCAGCCCAACAGGGGCGAGTGAGCAGTTCTTC
TRBV19,16,TRBJ1-5,TRBD1,once,CASSSPGQGPNQPQHF,TGTGCCAGTAGTAGTCCGGGACAGGGCCCCAATCAGCCCCAGCATTTT
TRBV10-3,14,TRBJ2-1,-,-,CAIWGELGVNEQFF,TGTGCCATCTGGGGAGAGCTAGGCGTGAATGAGCAGTTCTTC
TRBV6-1,13,TRBJ1-5,TRBD1,few,CASTIKLGQHQHF,TGTGCCAGCACCATAAAGCTGGGACAGCACCAGCATTTT
TRBV28,14,TRBJ1-2,TRBD1,-,CASSPRTGGSGYTF,TGTGCCAGCAGCCCCCGGACAGGGGGCTCAGGCTACACCTTC
TRBV10-3,16,TRBJ1-2,-,-,CAISESRTAINYGYTF,TGTGCCATCAGTGAGTCTAGGACCGCAATTAACTATGGCTACACCTTC
TRBV6-2/TRBV6-3,15,TRBJ2-1,TRBD1,-,CASLDRDRVANEQFF,TGTGCCAGCCTCGACCGGGACAGGGTCGCCAATGAGCAGTTCTTC
TRBV29-1,15,TRBJ2-6,-,few,CSVEIAGSGANVLTF,TGCAGCGTTGAAATCGCAGGCTCTGGGGCCAACGTCCTGACTTTC
TRBV9,15,TRBJ2-7,-,few,CASSVAWGPSYEQYF,TGTGCCAGCAGCGTAGCTTGGGGGCCTTCCTACGAGCAGTACTTC
TRBV5-5,15,TRBJ2-7,TRBD2,-,CASSPTGGSGEEQYF,TGTGCCAGCAGCCCGACGGGGGGATCGGGCGAAGAGCAGTACTTC
TRBV10-3,14,TRBJ1-5,TRBD1,few,CAISDQGARQPQHF,TGTGCCATCAGTGATCAGGGGGCGCGGCAGCCCCAGCATTTT
TRBV7-3,16,TRBJ2-2,TRBD2,-,CASSFGGGGGTGELFF,TGTGCCAGCAGCTTTGGGGGGGGAGGAGGCACCGGGGAGCTGTTTTTT
TRBV6-2/TRBV6-3,17,TRBJ2-5,TRBD2,-,CASSPGTSGRGQETQYF,TGTGCCAGCAGTCCCGGGACTAGCGGGAGGGGACAAGAGACCCAGTACTTC
TRBV29-1,11,TRBJ2-5,-,-,CSVDRKETQYF,TGCAGCGTTGACAGGAAAGAGACCCAGTACTTC
TRBV29-1,16,TRBJ2-5,-,few,CSVEIIGQGFGETQYF,TGCAGCGTTGAAATAATAGGTCAGGGGTTCGGGGAGACCCAGTACTTC
TRBV6-2/TRBV6-3,20,TRBJ2-7,TRBD1,few,CASSYPLGQGGRESSYEQYF,TGTGCCAGCAGTTACCCGCTGGGACAGGGTGGACGGGAGAGCTCCTACGAGCAGTACTTC
TRBV20-1,12,TRBJ2-5,-,-,CSARSPQETQYF,TGCAGTGCTAGAAGTCCCCAAGAGACCCAGTACTTC
TRBV12-3/TRBV12-4,14,TRBJ2-4,TRBD2,-,CASSLESAGDIQYF,TGTGCCAGCAGTTTGGAGTCGGCGGGGGACATTCAGTACTTC
TRBV28,17,TRBJ1-3,-,few,CASSLLLYRDSGNTIYF,TGTGCCAGCAGTCTTCTACTGTACAGGGACTCTGGAAACACCATATATTTT
TRBV29-1,14,TRBJ1-1,-,few,CSVEVGGVNTEAFF,TGCAGCGTTGAAGTCGGGGGGGTGAACACTGAAGCTTTCTTT
TRBV12-3/TRBV12-4,15,TRBJ1-5,TRBD1,-,CASSDGQGGNQPQHF,TGTGCCAGCAGCGACGGACAGGGAGGCAATCAGCCCCAGCATTTT
TRBV12-3/TRBV12-4,15,TRBJ2-5,-,many,CASSLEAAPQETQYF,TGTGCCAGCAGTTTAGAAGCGGCCCCGCAAGAGACCCAGTACTTC
TRBV10-3,14,TRBJ1-4,TRBD1,few,CAISAGTGSEKLFF,TGTGCCATCAGCGCCGGGACAGGGAGTGAAAAACTGTTTTTT
TRBV28,16,TRBJ1-1,TRBD1,many,CASSSEATGRGTEAFF,TGTGCCAGCTCTTCAGAGGCGACAGGGAGGGGGACTGAAGCTTTCTTT
TRBV30,16,TRBJ2-5,TRBD2,-,CAWSGLAGGPGETQYF,TGTGCCTGGAGTGGACTAGCGGGAGGGCCGGGGGAGACCCAGTACTTC
TRBV28,15,TRBJ1-5,-,few,CASSFGSSSNQPQHF,TGTGCCAGCAGTTTCGGCAGCTCCAGCAATCAGCCCCAGCATTTT
TRBV20-1,14,TRBJ1-4,TRBD1,many,CSASSGQHNEKLFF,TGCAGTGCTAGTTCGGGACAGCATAATGAAAAACTGTTTTTT
TRBV20-1,13,TRBJ1-5,-,many,CSAGGYSNQPQHF,TGCAGTGCTGGTGGTTATAGCAATCAGCCCCAGCATTTT
TRBV12-3/TRBV12-4,13,TRBJ1-1,-,many,CASRADRTAEAFF,TGTGCCAGCAGAGCTGACAGGACCGCTGAAGCTTTCTTT
TRBV27,13,TRBJ2-7,TRBD1,-,CATEGTGGHEQYF,TGTGCCACCGAGGGGACAGGGGGGCACGAGCAGTACTTC
TRBV3-1,16,TRBJ2-5,TRBD2,-,CASSQPGLAVQETQYF,TGTGCCAGCAGCCAACCGGGACTAGCCGTCCAAGAGACCCAGTACTTC
TRBV29-1,12,TRBJ1-1,-,-,CSVAPSYTEAFF,TGCAGCGTTGCACCGTCTTATACTGAAGCTTTCTTT
TRBV30,14,TRBJ1-1,TRBD1,-,CAWSRGPQSTEAFF,TGTGCCTGGAGTAGGGGGCCTCAGAGCACTGAAGCTTTCTTT
TRBV15,17,TRBJ2-1,-,-,CATSRLWAESSYNEQFF,TGTGCCACCAGCAGACTCTGGGCGGAGAGCTCCTACAATGAGCAGTTCTTC
TRBV20-1,15,TRBJ1-5,TRBD1,-,CSAKSGTGENQPQHF,TGCAGTGCTAAATCCGGGACAGGGGAAAATCAGCCCCAGCATTTT
TRBV12-3/TRBV12-4,15,TRBJ1-2,TRBD1,many,CASSLSGRQGYGYTF,TGTGCCAGCAGTTTATCGGGCCGACAGGGGTATGGCTACACCTTC
TRBV13,14,TRBJ1-4,-,few,CASSFGRINEKLFF,TGTGCCAGCAGCTTTGGACGGATTAATGAAAAACTGTTTTTT
TRBV28,15,TRBJ1-5,-,few,CASSLVVRDYQPQHF,TGTGCCAGCAGTTTAGTGGTCAGGGACTATCAGCCCCAGCATTTT
TRBV20-1,14,TRBJ1-5,-,-,CSAHEGQINQPQHF,TGCAGTGCCCATGAAGGACAGATCAATCAGCCCCAGCATTTT
TRBV4-1,14,TRBJ1-2,-,once,CASSQPTANYGYTF,TGCGCCAGCAGCCAACCTACAGCGAACTATGGCTACACCTTC
TRBV5-8,15,TRBJ1-1,TRBD1,-,CASSVDRGLSTEAFF,TGTGCCAGCAGCGTAGACAGGGGGTTGAGCACTGAAGCTTTCTTT
TRBV12-3/TRBV12-4,15,TRBJ1-5,-,few,CASSLGLWGHQPQHF,TGTGCCAGCAGTTTAGGGCTTTGGGGACATCAGCCCCAGCATTTT
TRBV30,11,TRBJ1-1,TRBD1,few,CAWRALGQLSF,TGTGCCTGGAGGGCTTTGGGACAGCTGTCCTTT
TRBV7-9,17,TRBJ2-2,TRBD2,-,CASSPGTSGGPTGELFF,TGTGCCAGCAGCCCAGGGACTAGCGGAGGCCCCACCGGGGAGCTGTTTTTT